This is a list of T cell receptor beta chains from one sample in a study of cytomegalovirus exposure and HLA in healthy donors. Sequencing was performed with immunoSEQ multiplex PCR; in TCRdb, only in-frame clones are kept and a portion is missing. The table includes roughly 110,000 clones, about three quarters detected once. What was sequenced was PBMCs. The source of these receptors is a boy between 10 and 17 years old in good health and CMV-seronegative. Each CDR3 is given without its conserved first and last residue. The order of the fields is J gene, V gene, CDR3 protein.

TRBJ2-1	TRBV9	ASSDTSGVHMSSYNEQF
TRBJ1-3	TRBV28	ASSSQGLGGNTIY
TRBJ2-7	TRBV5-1	ASSPSGKSYEQY
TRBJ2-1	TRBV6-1	ASSDRLAGYNEQF
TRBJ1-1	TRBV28	ASSRWGDTEAF
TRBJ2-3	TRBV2	ASSEAGLADTDTQY
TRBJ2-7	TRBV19	ASNSAGRSYEQY
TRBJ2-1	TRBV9	ASSSTPGGYNEQF
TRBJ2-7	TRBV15	ATSRGVETYEQY
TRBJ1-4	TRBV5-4	ASSQNRGNEKLF